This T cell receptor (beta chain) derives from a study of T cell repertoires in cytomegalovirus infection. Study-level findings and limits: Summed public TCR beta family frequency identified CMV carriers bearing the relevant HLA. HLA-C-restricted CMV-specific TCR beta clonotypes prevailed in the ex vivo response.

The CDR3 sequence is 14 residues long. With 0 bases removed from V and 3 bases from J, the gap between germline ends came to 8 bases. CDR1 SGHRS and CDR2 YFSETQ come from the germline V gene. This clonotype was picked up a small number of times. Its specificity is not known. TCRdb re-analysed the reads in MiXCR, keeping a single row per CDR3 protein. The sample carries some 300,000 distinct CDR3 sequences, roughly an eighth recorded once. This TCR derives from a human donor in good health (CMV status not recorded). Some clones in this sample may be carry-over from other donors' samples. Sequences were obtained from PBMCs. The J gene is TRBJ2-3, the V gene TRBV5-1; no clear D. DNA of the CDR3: TGCGCCAGCAGCTTGGGACGGGTGACAGATACGCAGTATTTT. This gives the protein CASSLGRVTDTQYF.